This entry is about one T cell receptor (beta chain). Its antigen remains unknown. The germline V and J ends were trimmed by 5 bases and 12 bases, with 29 bases remaining between them. Germline values: CDR1 SGHAT, CDR2 FQNNGV. The length of the CDR3 is 16 residues. These data belong to a study of OX40 agonist ivuxolimab in advanced cancers. Overall study context: Hepatocellular carcinoma, melanoma, renal cell or head and neck cancer was diagnosed in the dose-escalation patients.

Baseline was the first blood sampling point, followed by cycle 4 day 1 and cycle 7 day 1. Overall study findings and caveats: CD8+ T cells were the subset that, on average, had more expanded clones than CD4+. In the expanded peripheral T cells, antigen specificity was never determined.

Sequencing used immunoSEQ multiplex PCR; TCRdb keeps in-frame clones, though not all of them. The sample yields under 70,000 clones, 80% to 95% seen once. V gene TRBV11-2 combines with J gene TRBJ2-7, with D perhaps assigned TRBD1 or TRBD2 (5 bases each). The source was CD4+ or CD8+ T cells sorted from blood, collected in a trial of the OX40 agonist ivuxolimab. The TCR was taken from an adult with an advanced solid tumor such as melanoma, head and neck, liver or kidney cancer. CDR3 protein: CASSPLAVEGHGFLYF. The CDR3 DNA follows: TGTGCCAGCAGCCCCCTAGCAGTTGAGGGGCACGGGTTTCTGTACTTC.